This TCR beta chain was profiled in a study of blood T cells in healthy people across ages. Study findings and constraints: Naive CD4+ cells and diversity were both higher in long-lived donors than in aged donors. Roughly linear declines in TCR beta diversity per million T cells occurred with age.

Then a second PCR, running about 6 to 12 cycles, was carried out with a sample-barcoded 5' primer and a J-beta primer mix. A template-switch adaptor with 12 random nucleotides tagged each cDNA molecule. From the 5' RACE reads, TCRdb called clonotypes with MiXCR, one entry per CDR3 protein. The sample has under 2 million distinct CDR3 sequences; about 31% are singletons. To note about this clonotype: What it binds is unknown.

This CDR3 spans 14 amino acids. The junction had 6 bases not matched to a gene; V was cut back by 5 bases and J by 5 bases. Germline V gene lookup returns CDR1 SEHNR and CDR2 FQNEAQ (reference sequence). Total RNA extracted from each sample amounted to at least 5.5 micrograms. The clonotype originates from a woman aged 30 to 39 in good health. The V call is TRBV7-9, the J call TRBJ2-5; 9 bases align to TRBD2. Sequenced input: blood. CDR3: CASSQRLAVETQYF. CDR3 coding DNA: TGTGCCAGCAGCCAACGACTAGCGGTGGAGACCCAGTACTTC.